The 8 T cell receptor beta chains below all came from one sample that was sequenced in a study of T cells in women clearing cervical HPV infection. Profiling relied on immunoSEQ multiplex PCR, and the TCRdb table lists in-frame clones only, not all of them. This table holds under 40,000 clones. Sequencing input: blood buffy coat. These receptors came from a woman aged 18-70 years with a cervical HPV16 infection that either progressed to CIN3+ or cleared (not recorded which).

In the case of this clone: The read gets to within 3 residues of the CDR3 end, and the germline J gene fills in the rest. This chain uses TRBV6-1 with TRBJ1-5; 10 bases agree with TRBD1. Trimming cost V 2 bases and J 7 bases; bases outside gene matches: 5. CDR1 and CDR2 (germline): MNHNS, SASEGT. The CDR3 spans 15 residues. The CDR3 reads CASSEMGQGNQPQHF. The DNA read from the CDR3 is TGTGCCAGCAGTGAAATGGGACAGGGGAACCAGCCC.

Points on this clone: The CDR3 end lies 3 residues beyond the end of the read and is filled in from the germline J gene. V and J are TRBV5-3 and TRBJ2-4, with D uncertain. TRBV5-3 carries the ORF label, with uncertain function. There are 15 residues in the CDR3. Trimming took 0 bases from V and 1 from J, leaving 8 bases between them. This chain's CDR3 is CARSLVIEAKNIQYF. The sequenced CDR3 bases are TGTGCCAGAAGCTTGGTAATAGAGGCCAAAAACATT.

Regarding this clone: The CDR3 end is not reached by the read, which stops 3 residues before it; the germline J gene fills it in. This sequence joins TRBV2 and TRBJ1-5, with D hard to call. The germline V and J ends were trimmed by 7 bases and 0 bases, with 7 bases remaining between them. Germline V gene data show CDR1 as SNHLY and CDR2 as FYNNEI. This CDR3 has 13 amino acids. The CDR3 bases that were read are TGTGCCAGCACGCGGAGTAGCAATCAGCCC. Protein sequence: CASTRSSNQP. The full CDR3 protein is CASTRSSNQPQHF.

On this clone: The CDR3 is cut off 3 residues early in the read; its end comes from the germline J gene. V is TRBV7-6 and J is TRBJ1-1, with 7 nucleotides matching TRBD1. The CDR3 extends over 14 amino acids. J was trimmed by 0 bases and V by 4 bases; bases with no gene match: 2. The germline V gene encodes CDR1 SGHVS and CDR2 FNYEAQ. CDR3 residues: CASSWGQLNTEAFF. The CDR3 DNA, read in part, is TGTGCCAGCAGCTGGGGACAGTTGAACACTGAA.

As to this clone: The CDR3 extends 3 residues past the end of the read, so its final part is completed from the germline J gene. The genes are TRBV20-1 and TRBJ2-1; 10 nucleotides align to TRBD2. The length of the CDR3 is 15 residues. Germline lookup yields CDR1 DFQATT and CDR2 SNEGSKA (reference sequence). Germline trimming cut 2 bases from V and 4 bases from J; bases unmatched to any gene: 5. The CDR3 sequence: CSARMKRGGYNEQFF. The part of the CDR3 DNA that was read is TGCAGTGCTAGAATGAAGCGGGGGGGATACAATGAG.

In the case of this clone: With the read ending 3 residues before the CDR3 end, the germline J gene is used to fill in that end. V is TRBV6-4 and J is TRBJ2-1; 11 bases map to TRBD2. This CDR3 contains 15 residues. Germline lookup yields CDR1 MRHNA and CDR2 SNTAGT. V shed 3 bases, J shed 5 bases, and the junction held 3 bases outside the gene matches. The CDR3 DNA, read in part, is TGTGCCAGCAGTGAGCGACTAGCGGGGAACAATGAG. This translates into CASSERLAGNNE. Given in full, the CDR3 is CASSERLAGNNEQFF.

This CDR3 reads CAWPTAGAGGQYF. CDR3 DNA, as far as it was read: TGTGCCTGGCCGACAGCGGGAGCGGGGGGT. This chain connects TRBV30 to TRBJ2-4; TRBD2 aligns across 9 bases. The CDR3 goes on 3 residues after the read ends, and that part is filled in from the germline J gene. The CDR3 is made up of 13 amino acids. Germline CDR1 is GTSNPN and CDR2 is SVGIG (reference sequence).

In the case of this clone: The read ends 3 residues shy of where the CDR3 ends; the end is completed using the germline J gene. This sequence joins TRBV20-1 and TRBJ2-7; unclear D gene. The CDR3 covers 13 residues. Trimming removed 3 bases at V and 0 bases at J, with 9 bases between. Germline assignment: CDR1 DFQATT and CDR2 SNEGSKA (reference sequence). This CDR3 reads CSASSSLSYEQYF. The sequenced part of the CDR3 DNA is TGCAGTGCTAGTAGTAGCCTCTCCTACGAG.